One sample yielded the 25 T cell receptor beta chains listed below, sequenced in a study of tumor and adjacent non-tumor tissue in lung cancer. Three rounds of nested PCR, following a modified ARM-PCR protocol, produced the TCRbeta library. Via MiXCR, TCRdb re-called the multiplex PCR reads, giving one row per CDR3 protein. The repertoire holds 40,000 to 45,000 distinct CDR3 sequences, 60% seen once, with over 40% in the top ten. The template was RNA from unsorted bulk tissue. The normal lung tissue was taken more than 3 cm from the tumor edge. The sequenced sample consisted of distant non-tumor lung tissue. The source is a man between 45 and 60 years old with non-small cell lung cancer.

This clonotype appeared a few times. This rearrangement joins TRBV29-1 to TRBJ2-7, with no clear D. Germline V gene lookup returns CDR1 SQVTM and CDR2 ANQGSEA. This CDR3 contains 13 residues. CDR3 in amino acids: CSVKAPGSYEQYF. The CDR3, as DNA: TGCAGTGTTAAAGCCCCGGGCTCCTACGAGCAGTACTTC.

A note on this clonotype: Given a much more abundant clone one base away, this may be a read error. The J gene is TRBJ2-5, the V gene TRBV12-3 or TRBV12-4; D is uncertain. The germline V and J ends were trimmed by 10 bases and 1 base, with 19 bases remaining between them. This CDR3 is 15 amino acids long. The CDR3 region has the DNA TGTGCCACCAGCCTCGGAGTACTGACCCAAGAGACCCAGTACTTC. Residues: CATSLGVLTQETQYF.

This chain connects TRBV29-1 to TRBJ1-1; weak D call: TRBD1 (6 bases). This CDR3 region has 13 residues. CDR1 SQVTM and CDR2 ANQGSEA come from the germline V gene. The DNA for the CDR3 is TGCCGCGCACGAGGGGGATCGAACACTGAAGCTTTCTTT. Amino acids: CRARGGSNTEAFF.

Here the CDR3 DNA reads TGTGCCAGCGCCGGGCAGGGGGATTCACCCCTCCACTTT. Protein product: CASAGQGDSPLHF. The rearrangement joins TRBV2 to TRBJ1-6, with TRBD1 matching over 7 bases. Germline assignment: CDR1 SNHLY and CDR2 FYNNEI. The ends lost 8 bases at V and 8 bases at J; junction bases unmatched: 6. The CDR3 is 13 amino acids.

A note on this clonotype: Since a much larger clone is just one base distant, this may be a read error. The chain uses TRBV12-3 or TRBV12-4 and TRBJ1-6; 8 nucleotides line up with TRBD1. This CDR3 is 14 amino acids long. The CDR3 loop reads CASSWRQGNSALHF. The CDR3, as DNA: TGTGCCAGCAGTTGGCGACAGGGGAATTCAGCCCTCCACTTT.

This clonotype was seen a handful of times. The junction shows a germline mismatch at one end, possibly a read error. The V call is TRBV20-1, the J call TRBJ2-7; D may be TRBD1 (6 bases). Germline lookup yields CDR1 DFQATT and CDR2 SNEGSKA (reference sequence). CDR3 length: 13 residues. CDR3 amino acids: CSARSGTNYEKYF. The CDR3 DNA reads as TGCAGTGCTAGGTCCGGGACAAACTACGAGAAGTACTTC.

As concerns this clonotype: A read error is possible here, since a much larger clone lies one base away. The CDR3 sequence: CASSLDRGQIYHEQFF. The CDR3, as DNA: TGTGCCAGCAGCCTGGACAGGGGCCAGATTTACCATGAGCAGTTCTTC. The chain combines TRBV14 with TRBJ2-1, with TRBD1 matching over 9 bases. The CDR3 consists of 16 residues. J lost 8 bases, V lost 4 bases, and 12 bases had no gene match. Germline lookup yields CDR1 SGHDN and CDR2 FVKESK.

The genes are TRBV6-5 and TRBJ2-2; tentatively, D is TRBD2 (6 bases). Germline V gives CDR1 MNHEY, CDR2 SVGAGI. Trimming stripped 5 bases from V and 10 bases from J, with 26 bases between. This CDR3 spans 17 amino acids. The CDR3 nucleotides read TGTGCCAGCAGTCTTCCCCTTCCGCCCTGGGAGGCCGAGGAGCTGTTTTTT. It codes for CASSLPLPPWEAEELFF.

This clonotype was recorded a few times. Possible read error: a much larger clone is one base away. The CDR3: CAISGGDWLYKQYF. CDR3 in DNA: TGTGCCATCAGCGGGGGGGACTGGCTCTACAAGCAGTACTTC. The V and J genes are TRBV10-3 and TRBJ2-7; 8 bases line up with TRBD2. This CDR3 is built from 14 residues. CDR1 is ENHRY, CDR2 SYGVKD, per germline.

Comments on this clonotype: Here the CDR3 omits its conserved ending phenylalanine or tryptophan, so a read error is the likely source. The chain recombines TRBV5-1 with TRBJ2-3; the D is unclear. There are 14 residues in the CDR3. Trimming stripped 0 bases from V and 4 bases from J, with 9 bases between. Germline V gene lookup returns CDR1 SGHRS and CDR2 YFSETQ. CDR3 in amino acids: CASSLATSADTQYS. The CDR3 DNA follows: TGCGCCAGCAGCTTGGCCACCAGCGCAGATACGCAGTATTCT.

Ten or more counts support this clonotype. This chain connects TRBV5-6 to TRBJ2-2, with a weak D call TRBD2 (6 bases). V lost 3 bases, J lost 1 base, and 7 bases lay in between. Looked up from germline, CDR1 is SGHDT and CDR2 is YYEEEE. The CDR3 has 14 residues. The CDR3: CASSSTRNTGELFF. The CDR3 nucleotides read TGTGCCAGCAGCTCGACTAGGAACACCGGGGAGCTGTTTTTT.

This chain joins TRBV5-4 and TRBJ2-7; the match to TRBD1 covers 7 bases. Looked up from germline, CDR1 is SGHNT and CDR2 is YYREEE (reference sequence). This CDR3 contains 17 residues. J gave up 0 bases and V 4 bases, and 13 bases lay outside the gene matches. CDR3 DNA: TGTGCCAGCAGCGGGGATTGGGGGACAGAGAGCTCCTACGAGCAGTACTTC. Its protein is CASSGDWGTESSYEQYF.

J is TRBJ2-1 and V is TRBV5-5, with D perhaps matching TRBD1 (6 bases). Germline V gives CDR1 SGHKS, CDR2 YYEKEE (reference sequence). CDR3 length: 15 amino acids. V lost 2 bases and J 7 bases, leaving 16 bases between the germline ends. CDR3 coding DNA: TGTGCCAGCAGCTTATCCGGGACAAGGGATAATGAGCAGTTCTTC. Translating gives CASSLSGTRDNEQFF.

As for this clonotype: The junction does not match germline at one end; this may be a read error. V and J are TRBV5-1 and TRBJ1-2; maybe TRBD1 (5 bases). Germline values: CDR1 SGHRS, CDR2 YFSETQ. This CDR3 has 14 amino acids. In nucleotides, the CDR3 is TGCGCCAACAGCTTGAGGGGTTCCGCCTACGGCTACACCTTC. The encoded protein is CANSLRGSAYGYTF.

Notes on this clonotype: Relative to the germline gene, one junction end is altered; a read error may explain this. This chain uses TRBV11-2 with TRBJ2-2, with TRBD1 matching 7 bases. The CDR3 sequence is 15 residues long. Germline V gene data show CDR1 as SGHAT and CDR2 as FQNNGV. The CDR3 nucleotides read TGTACCAGCAGACAGGACAGGCAGAACACCGGGGAGCTGTTTTTT. Its protein is CTSRQDRQNTGELFF.

This clonotype was counted a few times. A much larger clone is a single base away; this may be a read error. The final CDR3 position lacks the conserved phenylalanine or tryptophan, pointing to a likely read error. The chain has TRBV29-1 and TRBJ2-3; TRBD2 is a possible D gene (7 bases). In germline, CDR1 is SQVTM, CDR2 ANQGSEA. This CDR3 region has 15 residues. The V end was cut by 5 bases, the J end by 3 bases, with 18 bases between. The CDR3 DNA follows: TGCAGCGTTCGAAGAGGGGGGGGAGCTACAGATACGCAGTATCTT. Translated: CSVRRGGGATDTQYL.

This clonotype was counted at least ten times. This chain links TRBV4-1 with TRBJ2-2; D is unresolved. The V gene's germline CDR1 is MGHRA and CDR2 YSYEKL. The length of the CDR3 is 17 residues. Deletions cut 10 bases from V and 3 bases from J, with 24 bases between. Here the CDR3 DNA reads TGCGCCACCCTTCACCCAAATTGTCGTTTCGACACCGGGGAGCTGTTTTTT. Translation: CATLHPNCRFDTGELFF.

To note about this clonotype: A junction end diverges from the germline sequence, so it may reflect a read error. This chain connects TRBV29-1 to TRBJ2-7; TRBD1 matches 12 bases. The CDR3 is made up of 13 amino acids. The germline V gene has CDR1 SQVTM and CDR2 ANQGSEA. CDR3 in DNA: TGCAACGTTGAGGGGACAGGGGGCCGCGAACAGTACTTC. It yields the protein CNVEGTGGREQYF.

Concerning this clonotype: The junction shows a germline mismatch at one end, possibly a read error. This chain uses TRBV11-2 with TRBJ2-7, with D maybe TRBD2 (5 bases). In germline, CDR1 is SGHAT, CDR2 FQNNGV. The CDR3 consists of 14 residues. The CDR3 DNA follows: TGTGCCAGCAGTCGGGATAGCCTTTTCTCCGAGCGGTACTTC. Its protein product is CASSRDSLFSERYF.

The chain recombines TRBV5-6 with TRBJ1-1; TRBD1 might be the D (6 bases). Trimming took off 6 bases at V and 1 base at J, with 19 bases between the two ends. Germline loops: CDR1 SGHDT, CDR2 YYEEEE. This CDR3 region has 16 residues. CDR3 loop: CASTLPRTGKNTEAFF. CDR3 coding DNA: TGTGCCAGCACCCTACCAAGAACAGGGAAGAACACTGAAGCTTTCTTT.

As concerns this clonotype: A read error is likely, as this CDR3 ends without the conserved phenylalanine or tryptophan. The CDR3 sequence is CASSQQGLSTEAFS. CDR3 coding DNA: TGCGCCAGCAGCCAGCAGGGCTTGAGCACTGAAGCTTTCTCT. The V gene is TRBV4-1, the J gene TRBJ1-1; the D gene is possibly TRBD1 (5 bases). Germline assignment: CDR1 MGHRA and CDR2 YSYEKL. V was clipped by 3 bases and J by 4 bases, with 12 bases between them. The CDR3 runs to 14 residues.

The V call is TRBV5-1, the J call TRBJ2-1; possibly TRBD2 for D (6 bases). The CDR3 length is 15 residues. Germline V gene lookup returns CDR1 SGHRS and CDR2 YFSETQ. CDR3 amino acids: CASGVGGNGPNEQFF. The CDR3 coding sequence is TGCGCGAGCGGCGTGGGCGGGAACGGGCCCAATGAGCAGTTCTTC.

In its sample, this clonotype was seen once. The chain is built from TRBV28 and TRBJ2-7; 9 bases are a match to TRBD2. This CDR3 region has 15 residues. CDR1 and CDR2 (germline): MDHEN, SYDVKM. J gave up 0 bases and V 5 bases, and 5 bases lay outside the gene matches. The CDR3 nucleotides read TGTGCCAGCAGTCCGTGCGGGGGGGGCTCCTACGAGCAGTACTTC. This codes for CASSPCGGGSYEQYF.

Remarks on this clonotype: Mismatch with germline at one junction end may stem from a read error. The chain recombines TRBV30 with TRBJ2-1; 8 bases are shared with TRBD2. This CDR3 has 12 residues. CDR1 is GTSNPN and CDR2 is SVGIG in the germline V gene (reference sequence). CDR3 nucleotides: TGTGGCTGGAGTGTCCAGCGGGAGAGACAGTTCTTC. Translating gives CGWSVQRERQFF.

A word on this clonotype: At one of its ends the junction is not consistent with the germline gene, which may arise from a read error. The chain is built from TRBV11-2 and TRBJ1-3; D is unclear. The CDR3 covers 16 residues. Looked up from germline, CDR1 is SGHAT and CDR2 is FQNNGV. CDR3 loop: CASSKTGDGPGNTTYF. CDR3 nucleotide sequence: TGTGCCAGCAGCAAGACGGGAGACGGCCCTGGAAACACCACATATTTT.